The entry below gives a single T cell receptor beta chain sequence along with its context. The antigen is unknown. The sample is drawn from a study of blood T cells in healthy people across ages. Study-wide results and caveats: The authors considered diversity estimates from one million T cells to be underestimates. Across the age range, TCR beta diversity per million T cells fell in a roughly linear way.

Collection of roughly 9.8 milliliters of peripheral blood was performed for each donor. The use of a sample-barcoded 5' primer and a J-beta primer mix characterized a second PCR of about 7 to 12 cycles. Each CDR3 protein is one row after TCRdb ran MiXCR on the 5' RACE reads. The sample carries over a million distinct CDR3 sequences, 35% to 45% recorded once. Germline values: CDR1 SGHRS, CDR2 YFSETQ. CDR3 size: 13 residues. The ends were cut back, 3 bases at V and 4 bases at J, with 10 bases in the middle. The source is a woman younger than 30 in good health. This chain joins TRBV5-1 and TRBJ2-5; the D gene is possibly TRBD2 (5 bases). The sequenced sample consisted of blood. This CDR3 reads CASSSGSTETQYF. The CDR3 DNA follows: TGCGCCAGCAGCTCGGGATCCACAGAGACCCAGTACTTC. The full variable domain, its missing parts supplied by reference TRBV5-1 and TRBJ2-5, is KAGVTQTPRYLIKTRGQQVTLSCSPISGHRSVSWYQQTPGQGLQFLFEYFSETQRNKGNFPGRFSGRQFSNSRSEMNVSTLELGDSALYLCASSSGSTETQYFGPGTRLLVL.